Presented here are 24 T cell receptor beta chains from one specimen sequenced in a study of T cell responses to AZD1222 COVID-19 vaccine. Here immunoSEQ multiplex PCR was the method, and the copy in TCRdb shows in-frame clones only, minus some. The repertoire consists of some 130,000 clones, with nearly 95% occurring once and the leading ten covering approximately 0.85%. Sample: peripheral blood, taken on day 0 of AZD1222 vaccination. Receptors were obtained from an adult in good health.

In this sample, this clone turned up once. This chain joins TRBV27 and TRBJ1-2; 12 bases line up with TRBD1. Germline assignment: CDR1 MNHEY and CDR2 SMNVEV (reference sequence). CDR3 length: 15 amino acids. V shed 5 bases, J shed 1 base, and the junction held 2 bases outside the gene matches. For the CDR3, the DNA is TGTGCCAGCAGTCGGGACAGGGGGCATAACTATGGCTACACCTTC. It yields the protein CASSRDRGHNYGYTF.

The chain is built from TRBV7-2 and TRBJ1-4; no clear D gene. The CDR3 runs 15 residues. CDR1 and CDR2 (germline): SGHTA, FQGNSA. Between the trimmed V and J ends, which lost 6 bases and 2 bases, there was a span of 13 bases. In nucleotides, the CDR3 is TGTGCCAGCAGTCTCGGAGGACGGACTAATGAAAAACTGTTTTTT. Protein: CASSLGGRTNEKLFF.

V and J are TRBV28 and TRBJ1-6; maybe TRBD1 (5 bases). V dropped 4 bases and J dropped 7 bases, with 14 bases sitting between them. Germline V gives CDR1 MDHEN, CDR2 SYDVKM. This CDR3 comprises 15 residues. The CDR3 coding sequence is TGTGCCAGCAGTTCCCCGGGACGGGGGAATTCACCCCTCCACTTT. It encodes CASSSPGRGNSPLHF.

The CDR3 sequence: CASRPAPGDYGYTF. CDR3 nucleotide sequence: TGTGCCAGCAGGCCCGCACCAGGGGACTATGGCTACACCTTC. This sequence joins TRBV6-5 and TRBJ1-2; weak D call: TRBD1 (6 bases). This CDR3 has 14 residues. The ends were cut back, 6 bases at V and 3 bases at J, with 14 bases in the middle. Germline V gene data show CDR1 as MNHEY and CDR2 as SVGAGI.

This chain joins TRBV10-3 and TRBJ1-2; D might be TRBD1 (5 bases). The V gene's germline CDR1 is ENHRY and CDR2 SYGVKD. Trimming cost V 6 bases and J 8 bases, with 16 bases left between them. The CDR3 has 13 residues. CDR3 protein: CAIRADIRDGYTF. The CDR3 coding sequence is TGTGCCATCAGGGCGGACATCCGGGACGGCTACACCTTC.

This sequence joins TRBV5-1 and TRBJ2-5; 9 nucleotides match TRBD2. Germline V gene data show CDR1 as SGHRS and CDR2 as YFSETQ. Unmatched junction bases numbered 11, after V lost 8 bases and J lost 3 bases. The CDR3 is made up of 15 amino acids. The CDR3 protein is CASSRLAVAEETQYF. The CDR3 coding sequence is TGCGCCAGTTCCAGACTAGCGGTGGCGGAAGAGACCCAGTACTTC.

The chain uses TRBV7-9 and TRBJ1-4; TRBD1 matches 8 bases. Germline V lookup: CDR1 SEHNR, CDR2 FQNEAQ (reference sequence). V shed 5 bases and J 3 bases; nucleotides not matched to a gene: 8. The CDR3 is 16 amino acids. The CDR3 spells CASSPRTGLSNEKLFF. The CDR3, as DNA: TGTGCCAGCAGCCCGCGGACAGGGCTGTCTAATGAAAAACTGTTTTTT.

This clone was observed once. V and J are TRBV4-1 and TRBJ2-5; TRBD2 matches 10 bases. Losses at the gene ends were 0 bases for V and 6 bases for J; bases not matched to a gene: 22. The CDR3 extends over 21 amino acids. Germline assignment: CDR1 MGHRA and CDR2 YSYEKL. The chain's CDR3 is CASSQDRPQSGGARGRKTQYF. In DNA form, the CDR3 reads TGCGCCAGCAGCCAAGATAGGCCCCAGAGCGGGGGGGCGCGGGGGAGGAAGACCCAGTACTTC.

The rearrangement joins TRBV18 to TRBJ2-5; D ambiguous. The germline gives CDR1 KGHSH, CDR2 LQKENI. The CDR3 length is 11 residues. V lost 2 bases and J 3 bases, leaving 1 base between the germline ends. In DNA, the CDR3 is TGTGCCAGCTCACCAGAAGAGACCCAGTACTTC. Its translation: CASSPEETQYF.

The chain uses TRBV18 and TRBJ1-5; TRBD1 is a possible D gene (5 bases). This CDR3 has 15 residues. The ends were cut back, 4 bases at V and 3 bases at J, with 13 bases in the middle. CDR1 and CDR2 from the germline V gene are KGHSH and LQKENI. The CDR3 DNA follows: TGTGCCAGCTCACGTCGGGGGGGTCTCAATCAGCCCCAGCATTTT. Translating it yields CASSRRGGLNQPQHF.

This clone was picked up a small number of times. The chain employs TRBV14 and TRBJ2-7; D is unclear. In germline, CDR1 is SGHDN, CDR2 FVKESK. V was trimmed by 5 bases and J by 0 bases, leaving 14 bases between them. The CDR3 spans 15 residues. CDR3 in amino acids: CASSDTRVLSYEQYF. The CDR3 DNA is TGTGCCAGCAGCGATACCCGGGTCCTCTCCTACGAGCAGTACTTC.

The chain has TRBV5-4 and TRBJ1-6, with 9 positions matching TRBD1. J lost 9 bases, V lost 2 bases, and 6 bases had no gene match. This CDR3 contains 15 residues. The V gene's germline CDR1 is SGHNT and CDR2 YYREEE (reference sequence). This CDR3 reads CASSLTPGQGSPLHF. CDR3 coding DNA: TGTGCCAGCAGCTTAACTCCGGGACAGGGTTCACCCCTCCACTTT.

This sequence joins TRBV13 and TRBJ1-2; TRBD1 agrees at 7 bases. The germline CDR1 and CDR2 sequences are PRHDT and FYEKMQ (reference sequence). The CDR3 loop spans 13 amino acids. The V gene end was trimmed by 3 bases and the J gene end by 8 bases; junction bases not matched to a gene: 6. DNA for the CDR3: TGTGCCAGCAGCTTCCGAGGGGGCGCGGGCTACACCTTC. Residues: CASSFRGGAGYTF.

V and J are TRBV10-3 and TRBJ1-2; the match to TRBD1 covers 8 bases. CDR1 and CDR2 (germline): ENHRY, SYGVKD. V lost 2 bases and J lost 5; bases outside the gene matches: 1. This CDR3 has 13 amino acids. The CDR3 loop reads CAISEGQGYGYTF. CDR3 nucleotides: TGTGCCATCAGTGAGGGACAGGGATATGGCTACACCTTC.

V is TRBV5-1 and J is TRBJ2-2; TRBD1 aligns across 8 bases. CDR1 is SGHRS and CDR2 is YFSETQ in the germline V gene. The CDR3 extends over 14 amino acids. Trimming cost V 0 bases and J 8 bases; bases outside gene matches: 3. The DNA for the CDR3 is TGCGCCAGCAGCTTGGGGACAGGGCCTGGGGAGCTGTTTTTT. This encodes CASSLGTGPGELFF.

J is TRBJ1-2 and V is TRBV28; D is ambiguous. This CDR3 has 12 residues. Trimming left V 2 bases short and J 4 bases short, with 5 bases between. Germline CDR1 is MDHEN and CDR2 is SYDVKM. This chain's CDR3 is CASSLRLYGYTF. The DNA of the CDR3 is TGTGCCAGCAGTTTACGGCTCTATGGCTACACCTTC.

This clone was seen a handful of times. The genes are TRBV6-1 and TRBJ1-1; D is possibly TRBD1 (5 bases). The germline V gene encodes CDR1 MNHNS and CDR2 SASEGT. CDR3 length: 15 amino acids. Trimming pared 0 bases from V and 1 base from J, leaving 9 bases between. CDR3 region: CASSEAPGANTEAFF. CDR3 nucleotide sequence: TGTGCCAGCAGTGAAGCCCCTGGGGCGAACACTGAAGCTTTCTTT.

V gene TRBV5-6 combines with J gene TRBJ2-1; the match to TRBD1 covers 11 bases. V was clipped by 3 bases and J by 8 bases; unmatched bases: 10. The CDR3 has 16 residues. Germline V gene lookup returns CDR1 SGHDT and CDR2 YYEEEE. The CDR3 DNA follows: TGTGCCAGCAGCTACCTGTGGGGACAGGGGGTGTATGAGCAGTTCTTC. This encodes CASSYLWGQGVYEQFF.

The chain links TRBV7-9 to TRBJ2-7; 8 nucleotides align to TRBD2. V lost 4 bases, J lost 0 bases, and 8 bases stayed unmatched. This CDR3 contains 16 residues. Per the germline V gene, CDR1 is SEHNR and CDR2 is FQNEAQ (reference sequence). In DNA, the CDR3 is TGTGCCAGCAGCTCCCCAGCGGGGGTCCTCTCCTACGAGCAGTACTTC. Amino acids: CASSSPAGVLSYEQYF. Using reference TRBV7-9 and TRBJ2-7 for the parts outside the CDR3, the full variable domain is DTGVSQNPRHKITKRGQNVTFRCDPISEHNRLYWYRQTLGQGPEFLTYFQNEAQLEKSRLLSDRFSAERPKGSFSTLEIQRTEQGDSAMYLCASSSPAGVLSYEQYFGPGTRLTVT.

This chain uses TRBV5-1 with TRBJ2-7; D might be TRBD2 (5 bases). This CDR3 has 12 amino acids. CDR1 is SGHRS and CDR2 is YFSETQ in the germline V gene. The V and J ends lost 4 bases and 6 bases respectively, with 11 bases between them. The CDR3, as DNA: TGCGCCAGCAGCCCGGACTTCTCCGAGCAGTACTTC. This gives the protein CASSPDFSEQYF.

This chain connects TRBV14 to TRBJ1-2; D call uncertain. Trimming pared 4 bases from V and 8 bases from J, leaving 20 bases between. CDR3 size: 15 residues. In germline, CDR1 is SGHDN, CDR2 FVKESK. In DNA form, the CDR3 reads TGTGCCAGCAGCCCTATATTCGCCCCGGCCGCCGGCTACACCTTC. The encoded protein is CASSPIFAPAAGYTF.

The rearrangement uses TRBV7-6 and TRBJ2-3; 12 bases map to TRBD2. This CDR3 is 16 amino acids long. The V and J ends lost 5 bases and 6 bases, in that order; junction bases with no gene match: 9. Germline V gene sequence: CDR1 SGHVS, CDR2 FNYEAQ. The CDR3: CASSPGLAGHLDTQYF. In DNA, the CDR3 is TGTGCCAGCAGCCCCGGACTAGCGGGACATTTGGATACGCAGTATTTT. Using reference TRBV7-6 and TRBJ2-3 for the parts outside the CDR3, the full variable domain is GAGVSQSPRYKVTKRGQDVALRCDPISGHVSLYWYRQALGQGPEFLTYFNYEAQQDKSGLPNDRFSAERPEGSISTLTIQRTEQRDSAMYRCASSPGLAGHLDTQYFGPGTRLTVL.

The rearrangement links TRBV5-1 to TRBJ1-2; perhaps TRBD1 as D (6 bases). The germline V gene has CDR1 SGHRS and CDR2 YFSETQ. The CDR3 has 15 amino acids. V gave up 6 bases and J gave up 5 bases, with 20 bases separating them. CDR3 protein: CASTRGEGVTYGYTF. Here the CDR3 DNA reads TGCGCCAGCACCCGTGGCGAGGGGGTGACATATGGCTACACCTTC.

The rearrangement links TRBV2 to TRBJ2-1; no clear D. Germline V gives CDR1 SNHLY, CDR2 FYNNEI. Trimming removed 7 bases at V and 6 bases at J, with 13 bases between. The CDR3 totals 13 residues. The CDR3 protein is CASNLMLANEQFF. In nucleotides, the CDR3 is TGTGCCAGCAACCTAATGCTGGCCAATGAGCAGTTCTTC. The full variable domain, completed using reference TRBV2 and TRBJ2-1, is EPEVTQTPSHQVTQMGQEVILRCVPISNHLYFYWYRQILGQKVEFLVSFYNNEISEKSEIFDDQFSVERPDGSNFTLKIRSTKLEDSAMYFCASNLMLANEQFFGPGTRLTVL.